The entry that follows covers one T cell receptor beta chain sequence. The CDR3 is 15 amino acids. The germline gives CDR1 LNHNV, CDR2 YYDKDF (reference sequence). V trimming: 5 bases; J trimming: 4 bases; junction bases outside the gene matches: 6. This record belongs to a study of technical replicates of blood from several donors. The data were produced by immunoSEQ multiplex PCR, yet TCRdb's version contains in-frame clones alone and is incomplete. This table has about 69,000 clones, around nine tenths appearing once. The chain uses TRBV15 and TRBJ2-2; 8 bases are shared with TRBD1. The sequence came from a human donor in good health. Some clones in this sample may be carry-over from other donors' samples. The specimen was PBMCs. The CDR3 sequence is CATSGGQETTGELFF. For the CDR3, the DNA is TGTGCCACCAGCGGGGGACAGGAGACCACCGGGGAGCTGTTTTTT.